This is a list of T cell receptor beta chains from one sample in a study of T cell repertoires in cytomegalovirus infection. The antigens for these receptors are not known. Via MiXCR, TCRdb re-called the reads, giving one row per CDR3 protein. Of about 6,100 distinct CDR3 sequences listed, 50% to 60% are singletons. Material for sequencing was PBMCs, sequenced either directly or after in vitro stimulation (not recorded which). Source of these receptors: a human donor in good health (CMV status not recorded). Some clones in this sample may be carry-over from other donors' samples. The CDR3 runs from the conserved cysteine through the conserved F or W. The D gene is left open where the match is weak. Rows give clone size only sometimes, using once, few, many, or a class for an expanded clone.

TRBV10-3	-	-	TRBJ1-1	CAITTDTPNTESFF	TGTGCCATCACCACGGACACCCCGAACACTGAATCGTTCTTT
TRBV10-3	TRBD1	-	TRBJ1-6	CAISGTGSPNSPLHF	TGTGCCATCAGTGGGACAGGGAGCCCCAATTCACCCCTCCACTTT
TRBV28	-	-	TRBJ2-7	CASTTTQLDYDQSF	TGTGCAAGCACTACCACCCAACTAGACTACGATCAGTCCTTC
TRBV6-2/TRBV6-3	-	-	TRBJ2-1	CASSYSKVSDNQQFF	TGTGCCAGCAGTTACTCGAAGGTTTCGGACAATCAGCAGTTCTTC
TRBV7-8	-	many	TRBJ2-7	CSISWDTPVDEQYF	TGTTCCATCAGCTGGGACACCCCTGTCGACGAGCAGTACTTC
TRBV7-2	TRBD1	few	TRBJ1-5	CASSPGTGEDNQPQHF	TGTGCCAGCAGCCCCGGGACAGGTGAAGACAATCAGCCCCAGCATTTT
TRBV10-2	-	few	TRBJ1-1	CASQPAGLNTEAFF	TGCGCCAGCCAGCCCGCGGGCCTGAACACTGAAGCTTTCTTT
TRBV28	-	few	TRBJ2-7	CASSFEGTSPSYEQYF	TGTGCCAGCAGTTTTGAAGGGACATCCCCCTCCTACGAGCAGTACTTC
TRBV7-8	-	-	TRBJ2-7	CASSWETPGGDQYF	TGTGCCAGCAGCTGGGAGACCCCTGGCGGCGATCAGTACTTC
TRBV5-4	-	few	TRBJ1-1	CASGRGDSEAFF	TGTGCCAGCGGGAGGGGGGACTCTGAAGCTTTCTTT
TRBV28	-	few	TRBJ2-7	CASTPTQLDYEHSF	TGTGCAAGCACTCCCACCCAACTAGACTACGAGCATTCCTTC
TRBV28	-	few	TRBJ2-7	CASNPTQQDYEQYF	TGTGCCAGCAATCCCACCCAGCAAGACTACGAGCAGTACTTC
TRBV5-5	-	-	TRBJ2-1	CASSSQGNEQFF	TGTGCCAGCAGCTCACAGGGTAATGAGCAGTTCTTC
TRBV28	-	few	TRBJ2-1	CASSFALAEHFF	TGTGCCAGCAGTTTTGCCCTAGCTGAGCATTTCTTC
TRBV7-2	TRBD2	few	TRBJ2-5	CACSVRGASGRPEGETQYF	TGTGCCTGTAGCGTAAGAGGAGCTAGCGGGAGACCCGAAGGGGAGACCCAGTACTTC
TRBV7-2	TRBD1	-	TRBJ1-2	CASRAGTVNYGYTF	TGTGCCAGCAGAGCCGGGACAGTTAACTATGGCTACACCTTC
TRBV19	TRBD1	once	TRBJ1-3	CASSIGRDSSGNTIYF	TGTGCCAGTAGTATAGGCCGGGACAGCTCTGGAAACACCATATATTTT
TRBV7-8	-	few	TRBJ2-7	CDSHWDTPGDEQYF	TGTGACAGCCACTGGGACACCCCTGGCGACGAGCAGTACTTC
TRBV11-2	-	-	TRBJ1-6	CASSLESGSPLHF	TGTGCCAGCAGCCTAGAATCGGGGTCACCCCTCCACTTT
TRBV7-3	TRBD1	few	TRBJ2-7	CASSVGQYYEQYF	TGTGCCAGCAGCGTGGGACAGTACTACGAGCAGTACTTC
TRBV7-6	TRBD2	few	TRBJ2-1	CASSKLISGSGPYNEQFF	TGTGCCAGCAGCAAACTAATTAGCGGGAGCGGGCCCTACAATGAGCAGTTCTTC
TRBV20-1	-	-	TRBJ1-1	CSARGGLDTEAFF	TGCAGTGCTAGAGGGGGGCTGGACACTGAAGCTTTCTTT
TRBV7-2	TRBD2	-	TRBJ2-5	CASSQQSGGRSGAQYF	TGTGCCAGCAGCCAACAAAGCGGGGGGCGATCAGGGGCCCAGTACTTC